The 23 T cell receptor beta chains below all came from one sample that was sequenced in a study of cytomegalovirus exposure and HLA in healthy donors. Primers included in the PCR were 60 Vbeta and 13 Jbeta primers. Profiled with immunoSEQ multiplex PCR; TCRdb holds only in-frame clones, not every one. Among approximately 140,000 clones, around 78% were seen once, and the ten largest hold about 1.6%. Sequenced: PBMCs. The receptors originated from a woman between 18 and 29 years old in good health and CMV-seronegative.

V gene TRBV11-2 combines with J gene TRBJ2-7; D possibly corresponds to TRBD2 (5 bases). This CDR3 comprises 14 residues. Germline CDR1 and CDR2: SGHAT and FQNNGV. Trimming cost V 8 bases and J 6 bases, with 20 bases left between them. CDR3 DNA sequence: TGTGCCAGCTATGTGGGGAGAGGGTTCGGCGAGCAGTACTTC. Protein product: CASYVGRGFGEQYF.

The chain combines TRBV6-5 with TRBJ2-6; D is unresolved. The V gene lost 2 bases and the J gene lost 4 bases, with 9 bases spanning the gap. The CDR3 runs to 15 residues. CDR1 and CDR2 (germline): MNHEY, SVGAGI. Here the CDR3 DNA reads TGTGCCAGCAGTTACCGTTCCCCGGGGGCCAACGTCCTGACTTTC. Translating gives CASSYRSPGANVLTF.

This clone was picked up a small number of times. V gene TRBV12-2 combines with J gene TRBJ1-5; the D segment call TRBD1 is taken from the table without a DNA check. TRBV12-2 is marked as a pseudogene. CDR3 length: 14 amino acids. CDR3 sequence reads: CASRPGQGLQPQHF. CDR3 sequence (DNA): TGTGCAAGTCGCCCGGGACAGGGTCTCCAGCCCCAGCATTTT.

V and J are TRBV7-9 and TRBJ1-2; D is possibly TRBD1 (6 bases). The CDR3 sequence is 13 residues long. Between the trimmed V and J ends, which lost 5 bases and 8 bases, there was a span of 15 bases. Germline values: CDR1 SEHNR, CDR2 FQNEAQ (reference sequence). The CDR3 sequence: CASSLQGRDGYTF. The CDR3 nucleotides read TGTGCCAGCAGCCTACAGGGAAGGGACGGCTACACCTTC.

The chain is built from TRBV25-1 and TRBJ1-2; 8 bases fit TRBD1. The CDR3 length is 12 residues. CDR1 and CDR2 from the germline V gene are MGHDK and SYGVNS. With 6 bases clipped from V and 4 bases from J, the junction kept 1 base outside the gene matches. This chain's CDR3 is CASRGTGYGYTF. In nucleotides, the CDR3 is TGTGCCAGCAGGGGGACAGGCTATGGCTACACCTTC.

The chain is built from TRBV2 and TRBJ1-2; 9 bases match TRBD1. The CDR3 extends over 14 amino acids. Germline lookup yields CDR1 SNHLY and CDR2 FYNNEI. V shed 6 bases and J 5 bases; nucleotides not matched to a gene: 7. The CDR3 spells CASRPGQGIYGYTF. Written as DNA, the CDR3 is TGTGCCAGCAGGCCGGGACAGGGTATTTATGGCTACACCTTC.

The V call is TRBV18, the J call TRBJ2-7; 7 bases agree with TRBD1. CDR3 size: 17 residues. V gave up 1 base and J gave up 3 bases; unmatched junction bases: 12. The germline V gene encodes CDR1 KGHSH and CDR2 LQKENI. The CDR3 bases are TGTGCCAGCTCACCACGTGAGACCGGGACAGTTCACTACGAGCAGTACTTC. Its protein is CASSPRETGTVHYEQYF.

The chain combines TRBV7-2 with TRBJ1-1; D gene ambiguous. Germline CDR1 reads SGHTA; CDR2 reads FQGNSA. The CDR3 has 15 residues. The V end lost 2 bases, the J end lost 2 bases, and 12 bases lay between the germline ends. The CDR3 here is CASSLTAASNTEAFF. DNA of the CDR3: TGTGCCAGCAGCTTAACGGCAGCTAGTAACACTGAAGCTTTCTTT.

This clone was detected only once. The chain employs TRBV7-5 and TRBJ2-7; TRBD2 is the table's D call, not checked against the DNA. TRBV7-5 is a listed pseudogene. There are 15 residues in the CDR3. Written as DNA, the CDR3 is TGTGTCAGAAGCTTAACCAGCGGGAGGGCCTCTGAGCAGTACTTC. This codes for CVRSLTSGRASEQYF.

The V call is TRBV2, the J call TRBJ2-5, with TRBD2 matching over 8 bases. Germline lookup yields CDR1 SNHLY and CDR2 FYNNEI. Trimming removed 1 base from V and 3 bases from J; junction bases left unmatched: 7. The CDR3 is made up of 16 amino acids. The chain's CDR3 is CASSEGLASSKETQYF. In nucleotides, the CDR3 is TGTGCCAGCAGTGAAGGACTAGCGAGCTCAAAAGAGACCCAGTACTTC.

This clone came up once. The chain recombines TRBV30 with TRBJ1-5, with 7 bases matching TRBD1. From germline, CDR1 is GTSNPN and CDR2 SVGIG (reference sequence). The CDR3 sequence is 17 residues long. With 1 base clipped from V and 0 bases from J, the junction kept 9 bases outside the gene matches. In nucleotides, the CDR3 is TGTGCCTGGAGTGGGGGACAGATTTCTTATAGCAATCAGCCCCAGCATTTT. It codes for CAWSGGQISYSNQPQHF. Full variable domain (outside the CDR3, taken from reference TRBV30 and TRBJ1-5): SQTIHQWPATLVQPVGSPLSLECTVEGTSNPNLYWYRQAAGRGLQLLFYSVGIGQISSEVPQNLSASRPQDRQFILSSKKLLLSDSGFYLCAWSGGQISYSNQPQHFGDGTRLSIL.

V usage is TRBV13 and J usage is TRBJ2-1, with 11 bases matching TRBD2. After removal of 1 base from V and 5 bases from J, the junction contained 4 bases not matched to a gene. From germline, CDR1 is PRHDT and CDR2 FYEKMQ (reference sequence). There are 16 residues in the CDR3. As DNA, the CDR3 is TGTGCCAGCAGCTTAGTTGGGACTAGCGGAGACAATGAGCAGTTCTTC. Translation: CASSLVGTSGDNEQFF. The full variable domain, with the rest looked up from reference TRBV13 and TRBJ2-1, is AAGVIQSPRHLIKEKRETATLKCYPIPRHDTVYWYQQGPGQDPQFLISFYEKMQSDKGSIPDRFSAQQFSDYHSELNMSSLELGDSALYFCASSLVGTSGDNEQFFGPGTRLTVL.

The chain is built from TRBV30 and TRBJ2-5, with D possibly TRBD1 on 6 matching bases. Germline values: CDR1 GTSNPN, CDR2 SVGIG (reference sequence). V was trimmed by 3 bases and J by 2 bases, leaving 16 bases between them. This CDR3 is built from 15 residues. CDR3 sequence: CAWRDMGAKQETQYF. The DNA of the CDR3 is TGTGCCTGGAGAGACATGGGGGCAAAACAAGAGACCCAGTACTTC. Complete variable domain (other parts from reference TRBV30 and TRBJ2-5): SQTIHQWPATLVQPVGSPLSLECTVEGTSNPNLYWYRQAAGRGLQLLFYSVGIGQISSEVPQNLSASRPQDRQFILSSKKLLLSDSGFYLCAWRDMGAKQETQYFGPGTRLLVL.

V usage is TRBV20-1 and J usage is TRBJ1-2; D gene unclear. The CDR3 runs 10 residues. CDR1 is DFQATT, CDR2 SNEGSKA, per germline (reference sequence). The chain's CDR3 is CSLDMGGYTF. CDR3 nucleotides: TGCAGCTTAGATATGGGCGGCTACACCTTC.

The chain is built from TRBV13 and TRBJ2-7; tentative D call: TRBD1 (6 bases). Trimming pared 5 bases from V and 3 bases from J, leaving 14 bases between. Germline CDR1 and CDR2: PRHDT and FYEKMQ (reference sequence). The CDR3 contains 14 residues. The CDR3 bases are TGTGCCAGCAGCCCCCAGTACAGGGTCTACGAGCAGTACTTC. Its translation is CASSPQYRVYEQYF. The full variable domain, with the rest looked up from reference TRBV13 and TRBJ2-7, is AAGVIQSPRHLIKEKRETATLKCYPIPRHDTVYWYQQGPGQDPQFLISFYEKMQSDKGSIPDRFSAQQFSDYHSELNMSSLELGDSALYFCASSPQYRVYEQYFGPGTRLTVT.

The table lists this clone with a few counts. V gene TRBV6-1 combines with J gene TRBJ2-4; D is unclear. The length of the CDR3 is 13 residues. The germline V gene encodes CDR1 MNHNS and CDR2 SASEGT. V lost 8 bases to trimming and J lost 7 bases, with 15 bases between them. CDR3 bases: TGTGCCAGCGCCGAAGGCGAGGTGAACATTCAGTACTTC. Its protein is CASAEGEVNIQYF.

V gene TRBV7-6 combines with J gene TRBJ2-3; D remains ambiguous. V was trimmed by 1 base and J by 5 bases, leaving 13 bases between them. The CDR3 runs to 15 residues. Germline V CDR1 and CDR2: SGHVS, FNYEAQ. The CDR3 region is CASSLGASLGDTQYF. CDR3 coding DNA: TGTGCCAGCAGCTTAGGTGCTAGTCTTGGAGATACGCAGTATTTT.

The chain uses TRBV2 and TRBJ1-5; D is uncertain. Trimming shortened V by 3 bases and J by 4 bases, and 10 bases separated the two germline ends. There are 14 residues in the CDR3. Per germline, CDR1 SNHLY and CDR2 FYNNEI. The CDR3 protein is CASSEASSNQPQHF. The CDR3 bases are TGTGCCAGCAGTGAGGCAAGTTCTAATCAGCCCCAGCATTTT.

The rearrangement joins TRBV6-1 to TRBJ1-2; 11 bases line up with TRBD1. CDR1 is MNHNS, CDR2 SASEGT, per germline. V lost 6 bases to trimming and J lost 6 bases; unmatched junction nucleotides: 6. There are 14 residues in the CDR3. CDR3 residues: CASSLGQGDDGYTF. CDR3 coding DNA: TGTGCCAGCAGCCTGGGACAGGGGGATGATGGCTACACCTTC.

V gene TRBV27 combines with J gene TRBJ2-4, with D possibly being TRBD1 (6 bases). CDR1 is MNHEY and CDR2 is SMNVEV in the germline V gene (reference sequence). V gave up 6 bases and J gave up 6 bases, with 12 bases separating them. This CDR3 has 13 residues. CDR3 bases: TGTGCCAGCAGGCCCAGGGGTGGAAACATTCAGTACTTC. It translates to CASRPRGGNIQYF.

V and J are TRBV5-1 and TRBJ2-3, with D possibly TRBD1 on 6 matching bases. The germline CDR1 and CDR2 sequences are SGHRS and YFSETQ. The CDR3 is 12 amino acids. The V end was cut by 2 bases, the J end by 5 bases, with 6 bases between. The CDR3: CASSLQGDTQYF. CDR3 nucleotide sequence: TGCGCCAGCAGCTTACAGGGAGATACGCAGTATTTT.

CDR3 DNA: TGTGCCTGGAGTGTACGAATGTCACTCTATGGCTACACCTTC. It translates to CAWSVRMSLYGYTF. The chain recombines TRBV30 with TRBJ1-2, with D unresolved. This CDR3 has 14 residues. V lost 0 bases, J lost 4 bases, and 12 bases lay in between. Germline CDR1 reads GTSNPN; CDR2 reads SVGIG (reference sequence).

Remarks on this clone: The same CDR3 is also encoded by other DNA sequences in this sample. The chain joins TRBV6-6 to TRBJ2-7, with TRBD2 matching 9 bases. The CDR3 length is 15 residues. After removal of 0 bases from V and 2 bases from J, the junction contained 2 bases not matched to a gene. CDR1 is MNHNY and CDR2 is SVGAGI in the germline V gene (reference sequence). The CDR3 bases are TGTGCCAGCAGTTACTCGTCTAGCGGGACCTACGAGCAGTACTTC. Amino acids: CASSYSSSGTYEQYF.